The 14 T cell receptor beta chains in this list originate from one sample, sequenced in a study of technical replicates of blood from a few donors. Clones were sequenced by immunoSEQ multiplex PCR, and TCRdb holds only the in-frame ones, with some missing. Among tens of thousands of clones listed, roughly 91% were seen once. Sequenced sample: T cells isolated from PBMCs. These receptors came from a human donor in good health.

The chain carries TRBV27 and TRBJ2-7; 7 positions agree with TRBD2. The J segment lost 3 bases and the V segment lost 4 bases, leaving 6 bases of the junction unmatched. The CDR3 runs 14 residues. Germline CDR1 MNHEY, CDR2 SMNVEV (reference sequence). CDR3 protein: CASSYRDYGYEQYF. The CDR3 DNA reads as TGTGCCAGCAGTTACCGGGACTATGGCTACGAGCAGTACTTC.

The CDR3 sequence: CASSEGTGESLETQYF. CDR3 sequence (DNA): TGTGCCAGCAGTGAAGGGACAGGGGAATCGTTGGAGACCCAGTACTTC. The chain carries TRBV25-1 and TRBJ2-5, with TRBD1 matching over 10 bases. After removal of 2 bases from V and 5 bases from J, the junction contained 8 bases not matched to a gene. Germline V gene data show CDR1 as MGHDK and CDR2 as SYGVNS. The CDR3 has 16 residues.

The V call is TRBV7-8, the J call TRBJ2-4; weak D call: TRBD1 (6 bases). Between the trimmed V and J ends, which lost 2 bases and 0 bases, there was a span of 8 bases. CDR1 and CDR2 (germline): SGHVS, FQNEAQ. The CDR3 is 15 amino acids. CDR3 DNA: TGTGCCAGCAGCTTACAGGGGCCAGCCAAAAACATTCAGTACTTC. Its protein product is CASSLQGPAKNIQYF.

CDR3 protein: CASSFPDREKYF. CDR3 bases: TGTGCCAGCAGCTTTCCGGACAGGGAGAAGTACTTC. The J gene is TRBJ2-7, the V gene TRBV7-9, with TRBD1 matching over 8 bases. The CDR3 is 12 residues long. V was pared by 3 bases and J by 11 bases, with 6 bases of the junction left unmatched. The germline V gene encodes CDR1 SEHNR and CDR2 FQNEAQ (reference sequence).

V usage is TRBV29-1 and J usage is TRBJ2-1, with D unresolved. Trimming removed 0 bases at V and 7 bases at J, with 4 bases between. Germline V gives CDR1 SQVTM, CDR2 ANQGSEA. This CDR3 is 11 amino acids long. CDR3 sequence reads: CSVEDNNEQFF. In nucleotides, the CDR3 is TGCAGCGTTGAAGATAATAATGAGCAGTTCTTC.

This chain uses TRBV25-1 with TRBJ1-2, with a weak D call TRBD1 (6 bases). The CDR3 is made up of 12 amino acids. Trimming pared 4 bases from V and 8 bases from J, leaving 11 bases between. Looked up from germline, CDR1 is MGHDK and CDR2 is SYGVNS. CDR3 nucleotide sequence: TGTGCCAGCAGTGGTGGACAGTCGGGCTACACCTTC. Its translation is CASSGGQSGYTF.

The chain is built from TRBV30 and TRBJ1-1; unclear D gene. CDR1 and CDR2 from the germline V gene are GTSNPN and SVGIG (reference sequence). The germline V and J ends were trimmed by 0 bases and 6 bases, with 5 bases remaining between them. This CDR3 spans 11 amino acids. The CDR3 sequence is CAWSVLAEAFF. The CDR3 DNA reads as TGTGCCTGGAGTGTACTAGCTGAAGCTTTCTTT.

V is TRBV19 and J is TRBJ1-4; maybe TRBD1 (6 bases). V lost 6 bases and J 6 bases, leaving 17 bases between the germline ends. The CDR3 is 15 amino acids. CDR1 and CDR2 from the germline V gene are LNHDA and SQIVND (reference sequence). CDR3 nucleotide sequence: TGTGCCAGTAGGCTGCAACAGGGTTTGGATGAAAAACTGTTTTTT. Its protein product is CASRLQQGLDEKLFF.

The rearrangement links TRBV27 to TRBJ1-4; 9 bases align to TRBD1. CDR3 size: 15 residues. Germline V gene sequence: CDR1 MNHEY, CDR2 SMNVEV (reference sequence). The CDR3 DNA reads TGTGCTTCATCCTTGTCGGGACAGGGCCTAGAAAAACTGTTTTTT. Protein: CASSLSGQGLEKLFF.

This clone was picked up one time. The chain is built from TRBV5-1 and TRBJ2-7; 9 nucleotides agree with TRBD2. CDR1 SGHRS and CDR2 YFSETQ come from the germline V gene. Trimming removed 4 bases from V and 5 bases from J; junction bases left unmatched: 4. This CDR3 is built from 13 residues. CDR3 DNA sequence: TGCGCCAGCAGCATAGCGGGAGTCAACGAGCAGTACTTC. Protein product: CASSIAGVNEQYF.

The CDR3: CASSDPGQGATYEQYF. The DNA of the CDR3 is TGTGCCAGTAGTGACCCGGGACAGGGGGCTACCTACGAGCAGTACTTC. This chain joins TRBV19 and TRBJ2-7; 12 positions match TRBD1. The J segment lost 2 bases and the V segment lost 5 bases, leaving 7 bases of the junction unmatched. Germline assignment: CDR1 LNHDA and CDR2 SQIVND (reference sequence). The CDR3 covers 16 residues.

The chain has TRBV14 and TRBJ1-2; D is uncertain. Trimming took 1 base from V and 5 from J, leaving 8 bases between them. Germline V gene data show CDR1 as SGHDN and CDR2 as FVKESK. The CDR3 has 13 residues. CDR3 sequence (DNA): TGTGCCAGCAGCCAAGCCAGAGGGTATGGCTACACCTTC. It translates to CASSQARGYGYTF. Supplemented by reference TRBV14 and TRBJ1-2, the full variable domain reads EAGVTQFPSHSVIEKGQTVTLRCDPISGHDNLYWYRRVMGKEIKFLLHFVKESKQDESGMPNNRFLAERTGGTYSTLKVQPAELEDSGVYFCASSQARGYGYTFGSGTRLTVV.

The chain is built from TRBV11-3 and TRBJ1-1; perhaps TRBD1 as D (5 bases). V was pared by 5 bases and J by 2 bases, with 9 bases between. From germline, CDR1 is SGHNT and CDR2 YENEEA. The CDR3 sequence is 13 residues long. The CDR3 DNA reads TGTGCCAGCAGCGTACAGGAAAACACTGAAGCTTTCTTT. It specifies CASSVQENTEAFF.

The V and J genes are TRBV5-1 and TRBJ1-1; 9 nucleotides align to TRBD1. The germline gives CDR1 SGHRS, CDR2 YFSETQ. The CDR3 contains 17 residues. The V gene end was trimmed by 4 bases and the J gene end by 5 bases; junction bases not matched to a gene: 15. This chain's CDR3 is CASSTSYRGLTETEAFF. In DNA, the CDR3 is TGCGCCAGCAGCACATCATACAGGGGGCTGACGGAGACTGAAGCTTTCTTT.